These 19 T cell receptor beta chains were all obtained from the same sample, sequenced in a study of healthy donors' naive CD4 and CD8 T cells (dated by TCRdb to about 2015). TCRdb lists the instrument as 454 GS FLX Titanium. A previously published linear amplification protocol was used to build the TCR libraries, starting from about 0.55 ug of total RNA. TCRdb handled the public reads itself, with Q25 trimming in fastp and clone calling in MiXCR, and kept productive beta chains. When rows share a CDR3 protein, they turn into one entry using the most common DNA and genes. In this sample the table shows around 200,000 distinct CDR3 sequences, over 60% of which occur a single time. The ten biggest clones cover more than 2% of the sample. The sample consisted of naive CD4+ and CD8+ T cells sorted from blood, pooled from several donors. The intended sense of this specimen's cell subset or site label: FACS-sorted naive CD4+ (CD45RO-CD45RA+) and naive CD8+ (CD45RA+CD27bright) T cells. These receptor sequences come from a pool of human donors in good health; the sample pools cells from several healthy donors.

The CDR3, as DNA: TGTGCCAGTAGTATCGACAACTCCTACGAGCAGTACTTC. Protein sequence: CASSIDNSYEQYF. The V gene is TRBV19, the J gene TRBJ2-7; D is unresolved. This CDR3 is 13 amino acids long. V lost 3 bases, J lost 0 bases, and 6 bases lay in between. Germline V CDR1 and CDR2: LNHDA, SQIVND (reference sequence).

DNA for the CDR3: TGCAGCGTTGGCAAATCGGCAGGACACGAGCAGTACTTC. This encodes CSVGKSAGHEQYF. The chain has TRBV29-1 and TRBJ2-7; D gene ambiguous. The CDR3 loop spans 13 amino acids. The V gene's germline CDR1 is SQVTM and CDR2 ANQGSEA. V lost 4 bases and J 5 bases, leaving 15 bases between the germline ends.

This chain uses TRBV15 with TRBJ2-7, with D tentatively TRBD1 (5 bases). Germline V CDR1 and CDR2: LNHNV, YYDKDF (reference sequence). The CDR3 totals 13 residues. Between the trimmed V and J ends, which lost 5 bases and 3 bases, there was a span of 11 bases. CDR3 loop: CATSRIRVYEQYF. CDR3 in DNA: TGTGCCACCAGCCGAATCAGGGTCTACGAGCAGTACTTC.

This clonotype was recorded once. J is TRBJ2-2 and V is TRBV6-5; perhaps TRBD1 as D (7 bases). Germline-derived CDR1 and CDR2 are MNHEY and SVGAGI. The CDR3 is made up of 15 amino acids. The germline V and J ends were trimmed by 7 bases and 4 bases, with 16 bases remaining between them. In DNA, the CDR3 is TGTGCCAGCATAAAGGGGGGACAGACCACCGGGGAGCTGTTTTTT. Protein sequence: CASIKGGQTTGELFF.

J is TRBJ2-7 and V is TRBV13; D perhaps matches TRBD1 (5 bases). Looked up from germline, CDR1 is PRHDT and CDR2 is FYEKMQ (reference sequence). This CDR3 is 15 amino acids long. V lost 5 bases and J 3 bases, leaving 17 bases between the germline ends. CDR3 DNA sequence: TGTGCCAGCAGCGCCAGACTGACAGACCACTACGAGCAGTACTTC. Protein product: CASSARLTDHYEQYF.

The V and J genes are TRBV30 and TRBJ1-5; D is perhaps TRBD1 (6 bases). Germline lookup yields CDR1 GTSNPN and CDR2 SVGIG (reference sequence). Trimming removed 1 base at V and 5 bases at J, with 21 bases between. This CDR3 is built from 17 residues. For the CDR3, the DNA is TGTGCCTGGAGTGGGGCAGGGGCCTCAACTTGGCATCAGCCCCAGCATTTT. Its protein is CAWSGAGASTWHQPQHF.

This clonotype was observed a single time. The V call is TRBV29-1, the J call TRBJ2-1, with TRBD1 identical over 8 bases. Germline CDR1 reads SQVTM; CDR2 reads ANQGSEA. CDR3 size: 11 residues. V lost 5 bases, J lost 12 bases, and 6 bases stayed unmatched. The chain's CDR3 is CSVSQGALQFF. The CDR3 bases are TGCAGCGTTTCTCAGGGGGCGTTGCAGTTCTTC.

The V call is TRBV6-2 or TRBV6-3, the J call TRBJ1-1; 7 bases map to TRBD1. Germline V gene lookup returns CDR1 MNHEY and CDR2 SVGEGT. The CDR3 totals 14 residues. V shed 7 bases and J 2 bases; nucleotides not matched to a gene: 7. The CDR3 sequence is CASIEDRANTEAFF. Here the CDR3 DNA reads TGTGCCAGCATTGAAGACAGGGCCAACACTGAAGCTTTCTTT.

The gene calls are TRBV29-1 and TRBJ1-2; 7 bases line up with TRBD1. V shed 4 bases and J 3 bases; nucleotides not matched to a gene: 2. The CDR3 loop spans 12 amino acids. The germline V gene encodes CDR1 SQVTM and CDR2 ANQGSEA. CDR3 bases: TGCAGCGTTGCGGGACAGTACTATGGCTACACCTTC. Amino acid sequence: CSVAGQYYGYTF.

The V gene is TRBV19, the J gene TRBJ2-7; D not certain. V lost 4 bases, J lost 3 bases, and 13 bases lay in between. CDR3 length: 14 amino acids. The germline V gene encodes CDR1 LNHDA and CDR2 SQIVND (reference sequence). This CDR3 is CASSTPGRNYEQYF. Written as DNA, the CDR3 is TGTGCCAGTAGTACCCCGGGCCGGAACTACGAGCAGTACTTC.

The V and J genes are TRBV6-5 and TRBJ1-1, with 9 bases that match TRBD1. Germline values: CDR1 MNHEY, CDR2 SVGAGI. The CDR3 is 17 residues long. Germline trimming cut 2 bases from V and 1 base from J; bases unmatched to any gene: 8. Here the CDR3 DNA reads TGTGCCAGCAGTTACGAGGGGACAGGGAGAGGGAACACTGAAGCTTTCTTT. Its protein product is CASSYEGTGRGNTEAFF.

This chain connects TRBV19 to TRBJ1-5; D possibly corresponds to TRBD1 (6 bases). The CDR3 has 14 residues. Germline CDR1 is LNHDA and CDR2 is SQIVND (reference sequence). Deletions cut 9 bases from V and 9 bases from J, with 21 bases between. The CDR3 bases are TGTGCCAGCGAATGGGGGACAACGATCGGGCCCCAGCATTTT. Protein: CASEWGTTIGPQHF.

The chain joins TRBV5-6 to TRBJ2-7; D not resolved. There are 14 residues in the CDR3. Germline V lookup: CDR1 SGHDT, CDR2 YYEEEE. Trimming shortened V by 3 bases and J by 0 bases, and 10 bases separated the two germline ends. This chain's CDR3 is CASSSFVGSYEQYF. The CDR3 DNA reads TGTGCCAGCAGCTCGTTCGTGGGCTCCTACGAGCAGTACTTC.

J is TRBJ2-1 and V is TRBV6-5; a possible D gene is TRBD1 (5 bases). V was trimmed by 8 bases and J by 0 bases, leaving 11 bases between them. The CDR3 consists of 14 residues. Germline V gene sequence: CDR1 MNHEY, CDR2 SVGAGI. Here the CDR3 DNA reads TGTGCCAGCGGCAGGGTTAGCTCCTACAATGAGCAGTTCTTC. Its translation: CASGRVSSYNEQFF.

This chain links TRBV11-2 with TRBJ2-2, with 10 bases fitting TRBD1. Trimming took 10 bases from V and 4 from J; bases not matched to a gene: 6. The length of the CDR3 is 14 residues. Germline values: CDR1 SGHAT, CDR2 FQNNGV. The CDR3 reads CATTRDRGTGELFF. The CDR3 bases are TGTGCCACCACTCGGGACAGGGGCACCGGGGAGCTGTTTTTT.

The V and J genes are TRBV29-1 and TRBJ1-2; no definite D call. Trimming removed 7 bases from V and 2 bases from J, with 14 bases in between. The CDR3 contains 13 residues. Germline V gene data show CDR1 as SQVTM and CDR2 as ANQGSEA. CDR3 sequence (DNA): TGCAGCGCCCCTTCCTTAGAAAACTATGGCTACACCTTC. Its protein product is CSAPSLENYGYTF.

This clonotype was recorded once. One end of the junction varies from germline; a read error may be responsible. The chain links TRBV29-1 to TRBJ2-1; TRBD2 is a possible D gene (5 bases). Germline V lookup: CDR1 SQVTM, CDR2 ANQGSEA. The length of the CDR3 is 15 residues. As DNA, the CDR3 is TGTAGCGTAAACGAAAGATGGGGCTCCTACAATGAGCAGTTCTTC. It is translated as CSVNERWGSYNEQFF.

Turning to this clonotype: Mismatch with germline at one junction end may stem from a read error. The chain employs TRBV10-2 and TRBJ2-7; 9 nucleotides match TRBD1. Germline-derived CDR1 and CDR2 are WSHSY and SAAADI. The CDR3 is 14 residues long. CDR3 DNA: TGTGCCATCAGATCGGGACAGGGTTTGTACGAGCAGTACTTC. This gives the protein CAIRSGQGLYEQYF.

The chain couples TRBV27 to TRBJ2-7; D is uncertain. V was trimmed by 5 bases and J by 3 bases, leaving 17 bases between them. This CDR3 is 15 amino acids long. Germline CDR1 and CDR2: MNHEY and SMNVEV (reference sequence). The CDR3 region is CASSPLMGQIYEQYF. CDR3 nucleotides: TGTGCCAGCAGTCCCCTCATGGGCCAAATCTACGAGCAGTACTTC.